This record covers a single T cell receptor beta chain. Trimming cost V 8 bases and J 0 bases, with 19 bases left between them. Germline loops: CDR1 SGHAT, CDR2 FQNNGV. The CDR3 runs 16 residues. The data belong to a study of blood T cell repertoires in COVID-19. At the level of the study: Sources were T cells, B-cell-depleted T cells, or PBMCs; the material itself was cDNA or gDNA.

The assay was immunoSEQ multiplex PCR, and TCRdb's table has in-frame clones only and misses some. The table lists around 100,000 clones, more than 80% of them singletons. The sample was peripheral blood. This chain joins TRBV11-2 and TRBJ1-1, with D possibly matching TRBD1 (6 bases). This TCR was sampled from a woman aged 55-69 years with acute or convalescent COVID-19. CDR3 sequence: CASSRLGGAMNTEAFF. CDR3 DNA: TGTGCCAGCTCCCGGCTCGGGGGGGCCATGAACACTGAAGCTTTCTTT.